This T cell receptor (beta chain) was sequenced during a study of radiotherapy plus CTLA-4 blockade in lung cancer. On the study more broadly: Objective response was observed in about 19% of patients, and disease control in 31%.

Whole-study results and caveats: Following radiotherapy plus ipilimumab, tumor-derived TCR clones expanded in the blood.

Details on this clone: What it binds is not known.

Profiled with immunoSEQ multiplex PCR; TCRdb holds only in-frame clones, not every one. Among over 80,000 clones, roughly four fifths were seen once, and the ten largest hold 0.82%. Germline-derived CDR1 and CDR2 are KGHSH and LQKENI. There are 15 residues in the CDR3. V and J are TRBV18 and TRBJ2-5; 10 bases fit TRBD1. The end of the DNA is better explained by TRBJ2-7, so the J call may be wrong. Sequences were derived from peripheral blood, sampled from a patient treated with radiotherapy plus ipilimumab. The source is a human donor with non-small cell lung cancer who had stable disease on radiotherapy plus ipilimumab. The CDR3 DNA reads TGTGCCAGCTCCTACGGACAGGGGGTATCCCCCGAGCAGTACTTC. This encodes CASSYGQGVSPEQYF.